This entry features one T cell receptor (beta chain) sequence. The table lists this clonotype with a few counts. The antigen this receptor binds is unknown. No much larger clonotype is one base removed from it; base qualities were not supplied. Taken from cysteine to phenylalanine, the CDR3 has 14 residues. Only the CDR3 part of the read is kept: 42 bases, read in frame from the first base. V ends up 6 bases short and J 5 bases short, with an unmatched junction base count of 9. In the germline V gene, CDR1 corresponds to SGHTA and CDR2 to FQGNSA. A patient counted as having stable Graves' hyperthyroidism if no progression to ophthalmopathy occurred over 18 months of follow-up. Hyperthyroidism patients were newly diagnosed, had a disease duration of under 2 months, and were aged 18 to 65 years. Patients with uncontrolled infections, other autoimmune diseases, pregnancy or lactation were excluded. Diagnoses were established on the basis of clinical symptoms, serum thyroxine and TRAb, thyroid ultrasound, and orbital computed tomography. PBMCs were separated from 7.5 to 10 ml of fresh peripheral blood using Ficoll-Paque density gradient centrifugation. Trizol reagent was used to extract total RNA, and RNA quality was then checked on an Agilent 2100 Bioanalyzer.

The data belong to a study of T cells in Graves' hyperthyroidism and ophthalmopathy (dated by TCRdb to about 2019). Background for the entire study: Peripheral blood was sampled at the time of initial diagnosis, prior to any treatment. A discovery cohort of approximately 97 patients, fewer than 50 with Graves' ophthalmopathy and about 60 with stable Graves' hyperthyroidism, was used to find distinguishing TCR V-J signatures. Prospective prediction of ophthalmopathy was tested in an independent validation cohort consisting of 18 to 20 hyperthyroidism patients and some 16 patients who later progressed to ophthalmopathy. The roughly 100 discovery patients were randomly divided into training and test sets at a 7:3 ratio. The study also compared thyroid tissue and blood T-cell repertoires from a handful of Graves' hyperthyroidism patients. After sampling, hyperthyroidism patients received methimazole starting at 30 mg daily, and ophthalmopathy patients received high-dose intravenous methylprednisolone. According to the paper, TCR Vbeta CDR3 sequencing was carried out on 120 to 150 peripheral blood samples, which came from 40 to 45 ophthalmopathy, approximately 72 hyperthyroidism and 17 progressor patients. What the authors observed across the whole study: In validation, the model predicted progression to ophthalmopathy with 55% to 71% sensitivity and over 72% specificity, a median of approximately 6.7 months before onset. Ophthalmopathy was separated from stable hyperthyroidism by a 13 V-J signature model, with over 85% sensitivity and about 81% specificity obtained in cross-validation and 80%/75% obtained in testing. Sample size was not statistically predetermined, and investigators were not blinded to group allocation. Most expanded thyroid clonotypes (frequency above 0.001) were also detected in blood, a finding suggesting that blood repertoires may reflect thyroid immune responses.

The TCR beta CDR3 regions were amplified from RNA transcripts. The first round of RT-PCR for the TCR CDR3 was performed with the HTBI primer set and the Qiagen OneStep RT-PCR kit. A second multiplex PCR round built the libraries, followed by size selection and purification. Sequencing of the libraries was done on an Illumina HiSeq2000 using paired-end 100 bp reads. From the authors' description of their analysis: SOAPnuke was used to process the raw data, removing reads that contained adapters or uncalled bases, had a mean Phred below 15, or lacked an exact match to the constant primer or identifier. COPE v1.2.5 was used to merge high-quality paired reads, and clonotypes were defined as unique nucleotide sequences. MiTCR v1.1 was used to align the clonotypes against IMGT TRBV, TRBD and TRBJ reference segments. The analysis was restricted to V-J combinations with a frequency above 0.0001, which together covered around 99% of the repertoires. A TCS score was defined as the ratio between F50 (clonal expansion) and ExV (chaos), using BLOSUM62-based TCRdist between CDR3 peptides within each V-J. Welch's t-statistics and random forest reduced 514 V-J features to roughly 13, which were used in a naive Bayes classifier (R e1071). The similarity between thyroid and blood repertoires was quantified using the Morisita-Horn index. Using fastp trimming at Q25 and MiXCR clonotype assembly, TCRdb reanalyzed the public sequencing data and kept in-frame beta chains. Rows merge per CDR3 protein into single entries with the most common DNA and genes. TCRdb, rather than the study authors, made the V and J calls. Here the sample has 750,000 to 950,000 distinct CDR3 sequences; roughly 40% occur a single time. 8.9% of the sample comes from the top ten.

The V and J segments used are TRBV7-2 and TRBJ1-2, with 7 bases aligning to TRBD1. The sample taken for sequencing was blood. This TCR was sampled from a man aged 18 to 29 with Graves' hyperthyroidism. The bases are TGTGCCAGCAGAGCCCGGGACAGACTTTATGGCTACACCTTC. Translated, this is CASRARDRLYGYTF.